Shown below are 18 T cell receptor beta chains from a single sample sequenced in a study of blood T cell repertoires in COVID-19 (dated by TCRdb to 2019 to 2021). Libraries came from the immunoSEQ multiplex PCR assay. This immuneACCESS table, as held by TCRdb, lists in-frame sequences with V and J called but not all clones. Of the missing ones, under half trace to an unresolved V gene in checked studies; the others have no known cause. The sample has about 46,000 clones on record, approximately 83% of them singletons. Approximately 14% of the sample lies in the top ten. The sample taken for sequencing was peripheral blood. Every receptor here comes from a human donor in a cohort sampled during active COVID-19. The donor label of this sample is uncertain.

The chain combines TRBV7-9 with TRBJ2-7, with 8 bases matching TRBD1. V was clipped by 1 base and J by 0 bases; unmatched bases: 5. The germline V gene encodes CDR1 SEHNR and CDR2 FQNEAQ (reference sequence). The CDR3 runs 16 residues. Written as DNA, the CDR3 is TGTGCCAGCAGCTTAGATGGGACAGGAGCCTCCTACGAGCAGTACTTC. Translation: CASSLDGTGASYEQYF.

The J gene is TRBJ2-1, the V gene TRBV14, with D perhaps matching TRBD2 (5 bases). V lost 1 base to trimming and J lost 7 bases, with 14 bases between them. Germline V gene sequence: CDR1 SGHDN, CDR2 FVKESK. The CDR3 totals 15 residues. CDR3 protein: CASSQGIRGLNEQFF. Here the CDR3 DNA reads TGTGCCAGCAGCCAAGGAATACGGGGATTGAATGAGCAGTTCTTC. Based on the CDR3 plus reference TRBV14 and TRBJ2-1, the full variable domain is EAGVTQFPSHSVIEKGQTVTLRCDPISGHDNLYWYRRVMGKEIKFLLHFVKESKQDESGMPNNRFLAERTGGTYSTLKVQPAELEDSGVYFCASSQGIRGLNEQFFGPGTRLTVL.

This chain joins TRBV18 and TRBJ1-1, with D possibly TRBD1 on 5 matching bases. Germline lookup yields CDR1 KGHSH and CDR2 LQKENI. This CDR3 comprises 14 residues. V lost 3 bases to trimming and J lost 1 base, with 9 bases between them. For the CDR3, the DNA is TGTGCCAGCTCACCGGCGGGGCAGAACACTGAAGCTTTCTTT. This translates into CASSPAGQNTEAFF. The full variable domain, completed using reference TRBV18 and TRBJ1-1, is NAGVMQNPRHLVRRRGQEARLRCSPMKGHSHVYWYRQLPEEGLKFMVYLQKENIIDESGMPKERFSAEFPKEGPSILRIQQVVRGDSAAYFCASSPAGQNTEAFFGQGTRLTVV.

The chain couples TRBV9 to TRBJ2-2; the D gene is possibly TRBD1 (6 bases). Trimming stripped 3 bases from V and 1 base from J, with 13 bases between. Per germline, CDR1 SGDLS and CDR2 YYNGEE. The CDR3 has 16 residues. CDR3 sequence: CASSAMQGWNTGELFF. The DNA for the CDR3 is TGTGCCAGCAGCGCGATGCAGGGGTGGAACACCGGGGAGCTGTTTTTT.

The chain recombines TRBV27 with TRBJ2-7, with 9 positions matching TRBD2. The CDR3 length is 15 residues. J lost 3 bases, V lost 6 bases, and 9 bases had no gene match. The germline V gene has CDR1 MNHEY and CDR2 SMNVEV (reference sequence). The CDR3, as DNA: TGTGCCAGCAGCATCATTAGCGGGGGCCTCTACGAGCAGTACTTC. Its protein is CASSIISGGLYEQYF.

The chain is built from TRBV4-1 and TRBJ1-1, with unresolved D. Germline V gene sequence: CDR1 MGHRA, CDR2 YSYEKL. The CDR3 totals 15 residues. V dropped 3 bases and J dropped 4 bases, with 15 bases sitting between them. The CDR3 reads CASSHEGLGGTEAFF. CDR3 sequence (DNA): TGCGCCAGCAGCCATGAGGGCCTTGGCGGCACTGAAGCTTTCTTT.

The chain recombines TRBV2 with TRBJ2-7, with a possible D match to TRBD1 (6 bases). The CDR3 loop spans 12 amino acids. Trimming removed 6 bases at V and 5 bases at J, with 11 bases between. CDR1 is SNHLY, CDR2 FYNNEI, per germline. The CDR3 sequence: CASSPRQDEQYF. For the CDR3, the DNA is TGTGCCAGCAGCCCAAGACAGGACGAGCAGTACTTC.

This clone appeared once. The chain combines TRBV5-4 with TRBJ2-3; D is perhaps TRBD2 (7 bases). Trimming removed 4 bases from V and 1 base from J, with 13 bases in between. The germline V gene has CDR1 SGHNT and CDR2 YYREEE (reference sequence). The CDR3 spans 15 residues. The CDR3 DNA is TGTGCCAGCAGCACGGCGGGGGCCCGCACAGATACGCAGTATTTT. Its protein product is CASSTAGARTDTQYF.

The chain employs TRBV30 and TRBJ2-1; 10 bases map to TRBD2. Germline V gene data show CDR1 as GTSNPN and CDR2 as SVGIG (reference sequence). The CDR3 covers 14 residues. After removal of 3 bases from V and 4 bases from J, the junction contained 3 bases not matched to a gene. CDR3 region: CAWRLAGMYNEQFF. CDR3 nucleotides: TGTGCCTGGAGACTAGCGGGGATGTACAATGAGCAGTTCTTC.

V is TRBV15 and J is TRBJ2-1; a possible D gene is TRBD1 (5 bases). Between the trimmed V and J ends, which lost 0 bases and 9 bases, there was a span of 6 bases. Germline CDR1 LNHNV, CDR2 YYDKDF (reference sequence). The CDR3 is 12 residues long. As DNA, the CDR3 is TGTGCCACCAGCAGAGATCAGGGTGAGCAGTTCTTC. Translating it yields CATSRDQGEQFF.

The rearrangement joins TRBV7-9 to TRBJ2-1, with 8 bases fitting TRBD2. This CDR3 is 15 amino acids long. Germline-derived CDR1 and CDR2 are SEHNR and FQNEAQ (reference sequence). The V segment lost 3 bases and the J segment 9 bases; nucleotides outside the gene matches: 10. CDR3 protein: CASSFQPGGSGEQFF. As DNA, the CDR3 is TGTGCCAGCAGCTTCCAGCCGGGGGGGTCTGGTGAGCAGTTCTTC.

This rearrangement joins TRBV3-1 (or the pseudogene TRBV3-2) to TRBJ2-5; maybe TRBD1 (6 bases). The CDR3 covers 12 residues. Germline-derived CDR1 and CDR2 are LGHDT and YNNKEL (reference sequence). Trimming shortened V by 4 bases and J by 5 bases, and 8 bases separated the two germline ends. CDR3 sequence (DNA): TGTGCCAGCAGCCTTAGGGGGGAGACCCAGTACTTC. Translating it yields CASSLRGETQYF.

The rearrangement uses TRBV5-4 and TRBJ2-1, with D hard to call. Germline V CDR1 and CDR2: SGHNT, YYREEE (reference sequence). Trimming stripped 0 bases from V and 0 bases from J, with 7 bases between. The CDR3 runs to 15 residues. The CDR3: CASSLDASSYNEQFF. DNA for the CDR3: TGTGCCAGCAGCTTGGACGCCAGCTCCTACAATGAGCAGTTCTTC.

V usage is TRBV18 and J usage is TRBJ1-6; D gene uncertain. The length of the CDR3 is 16 residues. In germline, CDR1 is KGHSH, CDR2 LQKENI. V was pared by 2 bases and J by 6 bases, with 14 bases between. The CDR3: CASSPGLPGRNSPLHF. CDR3 nucleotide sequence: TGTGCCAGCTCACCAGGACTTCCGGGCCGTAATTCACCCCTCCACTTT.

The gene calls are TRBV5-1 and TRBJ2-7; D is perhaps TRBD1 (6 bases). Germline lookup yields CDR1 SGHRS and CDR2 YFSETQ. V lost 5 bases to trimming and J lost 7 bases, with 16 bases between them. The CDR3 loop spans 13 amino acids. CDR3 residues: CASRSPSQGEQYF. CDR3 nucleotides: TGCGCCAGCAGGAGCCCATCTCAGGGGGAGCAGTACTTC.

This rearrangement joins TRBV3-1 (or the pseudogene TRBV3-2) to TRBJ2-7, with a tentative D call TRBD2 (5 bases). Germline V CDR1 and CDR2: LGHDT, YNNKEL (reference sequence). This CDR3 region has 15 residues. V gave up 0 bases and J gave up 6 bases, with 15 bases separating them. The CDR3 DNA sequence: TGTGCCAGCAGCCAAGAAATCCCGGGTCGGGGCGAGCAGTACTTC. This sequence encodes CASSQEIPGRGEQYF.

The V and J genes are TRBV5-6 and TRBJ1-4; the D is unclear. The CDR3 consists of 15 residues. Germline V gene sequence: CDR1 SGHDT, CDR2 YYEEEE. Trimming left V 2 bases short and J 4 bases short, with 12 bases between. CDR3 sequence reads: CASSFMAGINEKLFF. For the CDR3, the DNA is TGTGCCAGCAGCTTCATGGCGGGGATTAATGAAAAACTGTTTTTT.

This chain links TRBV5-6 with TRBJ1-2, with a weak D call TRBD1 (6 bases). Trimming removed 4 bases from V and 1 base from J, with 8 bases in between. The germline V gene encodes CDR1 SGHDT and CDR2 YYEEEE. The CDR3 spans 13 residues. The DNA for the CDR3 is TGTGCCAGCAGCGTGGACAGTAACTATGGCTACACCTTC. This encodes CASSVDSNYGYTF.